This T cell receptor beta chain was found in a study of graft-versus-host responses after intestinal transplantation. Overall study results and limits: Those patients showing graft-donor T cell macrochimerism displayed high graft-versus-host to host-versus-graft clonal ratios in allografts. There was an association between peak levels of circulating GvH clones and early post-transplant HvG declines. Recipient marrow showed GvH clones, some seen first in ileum or blood.

Assay: immunoSEQ multiplex PCR; the TCRdb copy retains only in-frame clones and omits some. The sample lists just under 2,500 clones; around 93% were seen once. From germline, CDR1 is LNHDA and CDR2 SQIVND (reference sequence). Between the trimmed V and J ends, which lost 5 bases and 6 bases, there was a span of 17 bases. The CDR3 has 15 residues. On this clone itself: Its target is unknown.

The sequences come from PBMCs, collected 19 days after intestinal transplant. This clonotype was sampled from a human patient who received an intestinal transplant, so some T cells may come from the graft donor. The chain links TRBV19 to TRBJ1-5; D perhaps matches TRBD1 (6 bases). The CDR3 spells CASSPLAGEGQPQHF. The CDR3 DNA sequence: TGTGCCAGTAGTCCTCTAGCAGGGGAAGGTCAGCCCCAGCATTTT.